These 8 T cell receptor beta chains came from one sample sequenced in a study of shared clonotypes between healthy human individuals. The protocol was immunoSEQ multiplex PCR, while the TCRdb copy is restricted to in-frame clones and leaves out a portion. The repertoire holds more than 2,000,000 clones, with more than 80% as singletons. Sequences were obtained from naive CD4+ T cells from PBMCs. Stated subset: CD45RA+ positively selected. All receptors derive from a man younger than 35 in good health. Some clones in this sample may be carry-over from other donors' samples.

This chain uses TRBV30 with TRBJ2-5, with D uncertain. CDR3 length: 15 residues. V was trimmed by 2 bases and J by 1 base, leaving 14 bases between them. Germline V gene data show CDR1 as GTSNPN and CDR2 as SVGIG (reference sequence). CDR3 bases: TGTGCCTGGAGTTTTGGAAGGCCAGCCCAAGAGACCCAGTACTTC. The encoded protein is CAWSFGRPAQETQYF.

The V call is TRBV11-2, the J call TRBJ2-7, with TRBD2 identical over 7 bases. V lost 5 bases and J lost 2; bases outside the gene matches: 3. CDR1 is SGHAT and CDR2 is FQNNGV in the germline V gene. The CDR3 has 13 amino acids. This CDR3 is CASSRGLAYEQYF. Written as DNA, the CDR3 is TGTGCCAGCAGCCGTGGACTAGCCTACGAGCAGTACTTC.

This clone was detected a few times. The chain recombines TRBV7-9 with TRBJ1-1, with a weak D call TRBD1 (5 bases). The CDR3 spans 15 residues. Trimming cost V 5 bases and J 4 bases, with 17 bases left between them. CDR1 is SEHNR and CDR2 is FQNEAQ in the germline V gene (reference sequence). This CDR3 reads CASSPSRGGPTEAFF. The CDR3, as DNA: TGTGCCAGCAGCCCCTCAAGGGGAGGGCCCACTGAAGCTTTCTTT.

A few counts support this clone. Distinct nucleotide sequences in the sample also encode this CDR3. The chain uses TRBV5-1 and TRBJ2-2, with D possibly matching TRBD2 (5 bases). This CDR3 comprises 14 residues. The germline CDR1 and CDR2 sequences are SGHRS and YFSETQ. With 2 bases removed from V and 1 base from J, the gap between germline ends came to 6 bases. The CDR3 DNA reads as TGCGCCAGCAGCTTTGGAGGGAACACCGGGGAGCTGTTTTTT. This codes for CASSFGGNTGELFF.

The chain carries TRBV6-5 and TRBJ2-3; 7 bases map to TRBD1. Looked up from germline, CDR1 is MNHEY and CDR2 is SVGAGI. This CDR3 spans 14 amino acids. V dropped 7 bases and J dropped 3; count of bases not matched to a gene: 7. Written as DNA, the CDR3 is TGTGCCAGCACGCTTGGGACAGATACAGATACGCAGTATTTT. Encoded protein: CASTLGTDTDTQYF.

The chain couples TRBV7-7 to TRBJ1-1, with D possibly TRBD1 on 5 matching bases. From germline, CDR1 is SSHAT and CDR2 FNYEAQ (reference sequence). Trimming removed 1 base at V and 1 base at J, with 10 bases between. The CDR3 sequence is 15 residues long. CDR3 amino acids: CASSLEGRENTEAFF. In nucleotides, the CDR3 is TGTGCCAGCAGCTTAGAAGGCAGGGAGAACACTGAAGCTTTCTTT.

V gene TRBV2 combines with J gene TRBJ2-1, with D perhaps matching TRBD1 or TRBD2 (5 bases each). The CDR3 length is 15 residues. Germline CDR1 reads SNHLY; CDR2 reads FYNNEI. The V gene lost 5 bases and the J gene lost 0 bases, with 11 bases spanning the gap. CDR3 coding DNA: TGTGCCAGCAGTCTAGAGGGACCCTCCTACAATGAGCAGTTCTTC. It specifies CASSLEGPSYNEQFF.

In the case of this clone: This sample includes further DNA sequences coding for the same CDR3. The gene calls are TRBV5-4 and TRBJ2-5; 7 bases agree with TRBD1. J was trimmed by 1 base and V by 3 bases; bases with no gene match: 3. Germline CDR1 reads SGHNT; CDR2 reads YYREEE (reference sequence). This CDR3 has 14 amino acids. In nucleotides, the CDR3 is TGTGCCAGCAGCTCTGGGACAGCCCAAGAGACCCAGTACTTC. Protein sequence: CASSSGTAQETQYF.